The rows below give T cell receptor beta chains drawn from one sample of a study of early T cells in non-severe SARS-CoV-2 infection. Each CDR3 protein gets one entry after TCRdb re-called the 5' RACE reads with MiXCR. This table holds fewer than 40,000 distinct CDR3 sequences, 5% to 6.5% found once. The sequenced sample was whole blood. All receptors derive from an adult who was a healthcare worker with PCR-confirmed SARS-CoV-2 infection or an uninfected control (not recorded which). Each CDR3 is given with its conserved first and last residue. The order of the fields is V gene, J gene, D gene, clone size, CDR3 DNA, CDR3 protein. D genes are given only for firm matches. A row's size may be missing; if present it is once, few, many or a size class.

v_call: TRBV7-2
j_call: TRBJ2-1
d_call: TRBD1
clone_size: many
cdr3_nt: TGTGCCAGCAGCTTACGCTTCGGGACAGGGTTATATGATGAGCAGTTCTTC
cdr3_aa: CASSLRFGTGLYDEQFF

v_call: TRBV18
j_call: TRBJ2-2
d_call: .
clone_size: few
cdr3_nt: TGTGCCAGCTCACCGGGCGGTCGCGACGGGGAGCTGTTTTTT
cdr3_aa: CASSPGGRDGELFF

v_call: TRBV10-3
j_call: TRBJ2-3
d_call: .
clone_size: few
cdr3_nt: TGTGCCATCAGTGAGCCCCAGGGACGCACAGATACGCAGTATTTT
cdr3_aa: CAISEPQGRTDTQYF

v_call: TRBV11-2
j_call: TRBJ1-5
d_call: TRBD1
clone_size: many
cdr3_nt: TGTGCCAGCAGCTCCGGGACAGCGGGCAATCAGCCCCAGCATTTT
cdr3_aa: CASSSGTAGNQPQHF

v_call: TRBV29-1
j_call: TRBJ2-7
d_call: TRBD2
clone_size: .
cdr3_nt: TGCAGCGTGGTTGGCGGGAGTAGGGTCGAGCAGTACTTC
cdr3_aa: CSVVGGSRVEQYF

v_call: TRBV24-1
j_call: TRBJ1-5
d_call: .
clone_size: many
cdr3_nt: TGTGCCACCAGTGATGATACAGAAGGCCAGCCCCAGCATTTT
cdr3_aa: CATSDDTEGQPQHF

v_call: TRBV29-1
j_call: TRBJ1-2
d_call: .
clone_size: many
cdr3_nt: TGCAGCGTTGTTAGGTCAGCAGACTATGGCTACACCTTC
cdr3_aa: CSVVRSADYGYTF

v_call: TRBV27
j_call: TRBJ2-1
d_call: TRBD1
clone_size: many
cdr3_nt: TGTGCCAGCAGTTTATCGACAGGGCAATCCCATTACAATGAGCAGTTCTTC
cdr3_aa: CASSLSTGQSHYNEQFF

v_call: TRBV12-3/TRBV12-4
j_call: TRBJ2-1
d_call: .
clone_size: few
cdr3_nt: TGTGCCAGCAGTTTAAGGACAGAGACTTTTGAGCAGTTCTTC
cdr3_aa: CASSLRTETFEQFF

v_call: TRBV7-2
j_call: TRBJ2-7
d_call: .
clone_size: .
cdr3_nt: TGTGCCAGCAGCTTAGATTTTTACGAGCAGTACTTC
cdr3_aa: CASSLDFYEQYF

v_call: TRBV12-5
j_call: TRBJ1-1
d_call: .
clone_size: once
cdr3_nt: TGTGCTAGTGGTTTGGCCCCGTCCGAAGCTTTCTTT
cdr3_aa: CASGLAPSEAFF

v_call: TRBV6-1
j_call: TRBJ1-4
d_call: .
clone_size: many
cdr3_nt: TGTGCCAGCATCCGAAAGTTCAGGGGTTTGGAGGAAAAACTGTTTTTT
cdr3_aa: CASIRKFRGLEEKLFF

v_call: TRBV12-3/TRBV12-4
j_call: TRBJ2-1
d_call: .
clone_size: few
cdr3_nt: TGTGCCACTACTAGTTACTATGAGCAGTTCTTC
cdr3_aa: CATTSYYEQFF

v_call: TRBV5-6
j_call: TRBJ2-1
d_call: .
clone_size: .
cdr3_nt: TGTGCCAGCACCCGACCAAACCGGGGGGCCGATGAGCAGTTCTTC
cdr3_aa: CASTRPNRGADEQFF

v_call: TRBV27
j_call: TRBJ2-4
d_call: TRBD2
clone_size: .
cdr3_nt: TGTGCCAGCAGTCGACTAGCGGGTTCCAAAAACATTCAGTACTTC
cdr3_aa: CASSRLAGSKNIQYF

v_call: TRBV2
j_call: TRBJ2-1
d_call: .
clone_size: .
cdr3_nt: TGTGCCAGCAGTACCGTCCAGAATGAGCAGTTCTTC
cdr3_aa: CASSTVQNEQFF

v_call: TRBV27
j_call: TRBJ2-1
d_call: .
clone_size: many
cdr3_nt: TGTGCCAGCAGTTCCATAGACAGTGATGAGCAGTTCTTC
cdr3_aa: CASSSIDSDEQFF

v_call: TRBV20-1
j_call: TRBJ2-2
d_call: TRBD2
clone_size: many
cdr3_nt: TGCAGTGCTAGAGATCTCCGGACTAGCGGGAACGGGGAGCTGTTTTTT
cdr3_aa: CSARDLRTSGNGELFF

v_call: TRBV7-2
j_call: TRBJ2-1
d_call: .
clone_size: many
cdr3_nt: TGTGCCAGCAGCTTACCTGGTCCGAATGAGCAGTTCTTC
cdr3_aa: CASSLPGPNEQFF

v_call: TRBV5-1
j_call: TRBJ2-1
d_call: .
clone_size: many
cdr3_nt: TGCGCCAGCAGCTTGTTCCAGATCAATGAGCAGTTCTTC
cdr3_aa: CASSLFQINEQFF

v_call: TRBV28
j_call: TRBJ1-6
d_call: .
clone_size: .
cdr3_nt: TGTGCCAGCAGTCCCGAAGGACAGATTCCTAATTCACCCCTCCACTTT
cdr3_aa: CASSPEGQIPNSPLHF

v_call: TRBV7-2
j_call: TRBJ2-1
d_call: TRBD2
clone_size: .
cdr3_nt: TGTGCCAGCAGCTGGTCTAGCGGGACCCCTGATGAGCAGTTCTTC
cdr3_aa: CASSWSSGTPDEQFF

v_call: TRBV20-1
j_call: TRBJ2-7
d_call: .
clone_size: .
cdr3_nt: TGCAGTGCCCTCTCCTCCTACGAGCAGTACTTC
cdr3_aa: CSALSSYEQYF

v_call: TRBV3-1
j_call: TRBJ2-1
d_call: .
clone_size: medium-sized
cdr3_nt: TGTGCCAGCAGCCCAAGGGTGCATGAGCAGTTCTTC
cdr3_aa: CASSPRVHEQFF

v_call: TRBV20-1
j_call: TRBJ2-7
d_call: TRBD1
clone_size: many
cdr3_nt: TGCAGTGCTAGGAGGCGTCCCGGGACAGGGGGACCAACGCCCTACGAGCAGTACTTC
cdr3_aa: CSARRRPGTGGPTPYEQYF

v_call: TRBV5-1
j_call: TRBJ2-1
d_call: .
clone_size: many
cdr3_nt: TGCGCCAGCAGCTTGGAGGGGTTAGATGAGCAGTTCTTC
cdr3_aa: CASSLEGLDEQFF

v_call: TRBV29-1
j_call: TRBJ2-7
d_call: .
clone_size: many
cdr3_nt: TGCAGCGTTACCCACTCAGGGACGAGGGAGCAGTACTTC
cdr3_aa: CSVTHSGTREQYF

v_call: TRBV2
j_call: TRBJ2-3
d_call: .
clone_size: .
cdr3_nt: TGTGCCAGCAGTGAGGGGGGTTCCATAGATACGCAGTATTTT
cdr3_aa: CASSEGGSIDTQYF

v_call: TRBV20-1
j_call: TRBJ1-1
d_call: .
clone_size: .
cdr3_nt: TGCAGTGCTAGAGATATACCGCTCATGAACACTGAAGCTTTCTTT
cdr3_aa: CSARDIPLMNTEAFF

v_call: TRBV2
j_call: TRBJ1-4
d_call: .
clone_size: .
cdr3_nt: TGTGCCAGCAGGGAGACGTCTGCAACTAATGAAAAACTGTTTTTT
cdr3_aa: CASRETSATNEKLFF

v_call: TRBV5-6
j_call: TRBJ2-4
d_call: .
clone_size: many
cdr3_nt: TGTGCCAGCAGCTCGACAGGATTAGCCAAAAACATTCAGTACTTC
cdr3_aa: CASSSTGLAKNIQYF

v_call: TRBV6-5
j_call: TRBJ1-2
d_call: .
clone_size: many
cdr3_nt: TGTGCCAGCAGTGACAGATCCCAAGGTCATGGCTACACCTTC
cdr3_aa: CASSDRSQGHGYTF

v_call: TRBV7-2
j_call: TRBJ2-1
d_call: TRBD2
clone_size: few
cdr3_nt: TGTGCCAGCAGCCCGATAGCGGGAGGGCCTCAGTTCTTC
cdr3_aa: CASSPIAGGPQFF

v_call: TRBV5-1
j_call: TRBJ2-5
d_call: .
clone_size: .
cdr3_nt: TGCGCCAGCAGTGATGGGGGATCGCAAGAGACCCAGTACTTC
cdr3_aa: CASSDGGSQETQYF

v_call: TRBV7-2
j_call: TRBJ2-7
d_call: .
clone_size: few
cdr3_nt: TGTGCCAGCAGCCTCGCCCGGGTTTACGAGCAGTACTTC
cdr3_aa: CASSLARVYEQYF

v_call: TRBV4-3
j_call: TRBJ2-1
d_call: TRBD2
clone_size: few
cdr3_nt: TGCGCCAGCAGCCAAGACTTTTTGACTAGCGGGAGAATCGAGAATGAGCAGTTCTTC
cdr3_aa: CASSQDFLTSGRIENEQFF

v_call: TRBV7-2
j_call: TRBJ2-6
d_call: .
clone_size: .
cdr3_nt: TGTGCCAGCAGCATATGGGTCTCTGGGGCCAACGTCCTGACTTTC
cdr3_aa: CASSIWVSGANVLTF

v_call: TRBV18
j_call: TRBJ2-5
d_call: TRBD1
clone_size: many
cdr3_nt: TGTGCCAGCTCACCACAGGCAGGGGGTGGCCAGGAGACCCAGTACTTC
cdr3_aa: CASSPQAGGGQETQYF

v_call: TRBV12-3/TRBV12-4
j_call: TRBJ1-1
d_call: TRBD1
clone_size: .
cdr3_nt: TGTGCCAGCAGAAGGACAGGTATGAACACTGAAGCTTTCTTT
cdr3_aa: CASRRTGMNTEAFF

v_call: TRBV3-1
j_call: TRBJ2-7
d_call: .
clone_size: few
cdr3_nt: TGTGCCAGCAGCCTCAGGAATTACGAGCAGTACTTC
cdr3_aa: CASSLRNYEQYF

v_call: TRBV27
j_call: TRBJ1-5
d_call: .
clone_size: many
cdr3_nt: TGTGCCAGCAGTTTTCGGGACGGGGCGAATCAGCCCCAGCATTTT
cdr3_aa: CASSFRDGANQPQHF

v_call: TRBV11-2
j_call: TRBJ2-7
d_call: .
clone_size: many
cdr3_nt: TGTGCCAGCAGCTCCTTCCCCGACGGGAGCTACGAGCAGTACTTC
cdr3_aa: CASSSFPDGSYEQYF

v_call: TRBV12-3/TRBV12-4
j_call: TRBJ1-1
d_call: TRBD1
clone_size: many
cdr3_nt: TGTGCCAGCAGTTACCAACTACAGGGGGGGACTGAAGCTTTCTTT
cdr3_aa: CASSYQLQGGTEAFF

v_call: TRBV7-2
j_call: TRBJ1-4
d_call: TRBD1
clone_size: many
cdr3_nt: TGTGCCAGCAGCTTATGGGACAGCGAAAAACTGTTTTTT
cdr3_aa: CASSLWDSEKLFF

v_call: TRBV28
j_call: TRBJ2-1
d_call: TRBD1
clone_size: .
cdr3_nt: TGTGCCAGCAGTTCTTCCGGGACAGGGGGCAATGAGCAGTTCTTC
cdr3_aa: CASSSSGTGGNEQFF

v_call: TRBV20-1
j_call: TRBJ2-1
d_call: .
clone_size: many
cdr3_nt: TGCAGTGCTAGATACGAAGCCCGCAATGAGCAGTTCTTC
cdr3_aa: CSARYEARNEQFF

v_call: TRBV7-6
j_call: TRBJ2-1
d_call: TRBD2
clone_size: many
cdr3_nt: TGTGCCAGCAGCAAAAGGACTAGCGGGAGTAATGAGCAGTTCTTC
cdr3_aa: CASSKRTSGSNEQFF